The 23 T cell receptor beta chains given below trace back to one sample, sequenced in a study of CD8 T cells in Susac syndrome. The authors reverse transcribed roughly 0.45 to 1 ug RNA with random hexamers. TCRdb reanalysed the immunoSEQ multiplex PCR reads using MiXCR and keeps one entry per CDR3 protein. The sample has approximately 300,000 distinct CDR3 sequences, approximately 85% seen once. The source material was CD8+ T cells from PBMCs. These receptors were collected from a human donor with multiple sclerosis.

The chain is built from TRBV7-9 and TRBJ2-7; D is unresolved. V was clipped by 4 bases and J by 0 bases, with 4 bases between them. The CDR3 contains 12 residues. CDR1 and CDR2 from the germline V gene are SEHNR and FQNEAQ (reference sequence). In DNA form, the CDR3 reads TGTGCCAGCAGCTGGGGCTCCTACGAGCAGTACTTC. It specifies CASSWGSYEQYF.

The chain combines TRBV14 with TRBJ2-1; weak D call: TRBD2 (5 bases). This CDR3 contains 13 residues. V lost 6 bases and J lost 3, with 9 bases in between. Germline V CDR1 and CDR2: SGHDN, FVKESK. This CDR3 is CASRLGGYNEQFF. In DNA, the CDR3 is TGTGCCAGCAGGCTAGGAGGCTACAATGAGCAGTTCTTC.

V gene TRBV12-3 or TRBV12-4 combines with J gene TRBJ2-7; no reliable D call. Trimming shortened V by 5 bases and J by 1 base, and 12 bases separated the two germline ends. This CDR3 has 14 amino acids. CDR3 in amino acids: CASSPEVKSYEQYF. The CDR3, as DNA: TGTGCCAGCAGTCCCGAGGTGAAATCCTACGAGCAGTACTTC.

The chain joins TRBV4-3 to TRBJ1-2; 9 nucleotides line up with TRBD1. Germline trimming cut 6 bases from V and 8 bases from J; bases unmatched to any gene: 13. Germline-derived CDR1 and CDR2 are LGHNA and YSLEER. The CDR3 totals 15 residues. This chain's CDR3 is CASSPGQGNSYGYTF. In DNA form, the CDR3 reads TGCGCCAGCAGTCCAGGACAGGGGAACTCTTACGGCTACACCTTC.

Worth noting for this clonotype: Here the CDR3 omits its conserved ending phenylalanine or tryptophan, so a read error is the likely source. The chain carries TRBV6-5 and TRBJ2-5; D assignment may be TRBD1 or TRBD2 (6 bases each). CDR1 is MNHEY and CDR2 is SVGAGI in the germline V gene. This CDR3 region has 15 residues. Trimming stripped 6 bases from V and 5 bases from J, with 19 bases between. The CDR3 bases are TGTGCCAGCAGGTTAGAGGACGGGGGCTCGGAGACCCAGTACTTG. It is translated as CASRLEDGGSETQYL.

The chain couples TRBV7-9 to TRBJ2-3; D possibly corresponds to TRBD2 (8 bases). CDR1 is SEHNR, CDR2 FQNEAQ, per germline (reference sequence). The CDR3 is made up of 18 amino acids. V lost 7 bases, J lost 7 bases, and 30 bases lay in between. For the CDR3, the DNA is TGTGCCAGCACCTACAGGGGATACAGCGGGAGAGGGTCGAATACGCAGTATTTT. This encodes CASTYRGYSGRGSNTQYF. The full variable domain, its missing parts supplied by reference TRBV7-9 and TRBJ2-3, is DTGVSQNPRHKITKRGQNVTFRCDPISEHNRLYWYRQTLGQGPEFLTYFQNEAQLEKSRLLSDRFSAERPKGSFSTLEIQRTEQGDSAMYLCASTYRGYSGRGSNTQYFGPGTRLTVL.

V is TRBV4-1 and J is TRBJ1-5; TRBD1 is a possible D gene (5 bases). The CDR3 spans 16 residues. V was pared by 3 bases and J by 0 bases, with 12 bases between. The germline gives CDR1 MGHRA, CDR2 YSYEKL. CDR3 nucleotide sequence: TGCGCCAGCAGCCATGCTGACAGCTATAGCAATCAGCCCCAGCATTTT. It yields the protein CASSHADSYSNQPQHF.

CDR3 DNA: TGTGCCAGCAGAAGACTAGCGGGTAACACCGGGGAGCTGTTTTTT. It yields the protein CASRRLAGNTGELFF. The chain combines TRBV6-6 with TRBJ2-2, with TRBD2 identical over 10 bases. The V gene's germline CDR1 is MNHNY and CDR2 SVGAGI (reference sequence). This CDR3 is 15 amino acids long. Trimming took 6 bases from V and 2 from J; bases not matched to a gene: 3.

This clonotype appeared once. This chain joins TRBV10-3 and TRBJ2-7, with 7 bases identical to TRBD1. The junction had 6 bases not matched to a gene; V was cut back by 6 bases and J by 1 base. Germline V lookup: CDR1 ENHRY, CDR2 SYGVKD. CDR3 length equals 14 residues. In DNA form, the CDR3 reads TGTGCCATCAGGGGAACGGGACAGTCCTACGAGCAGTACTTC. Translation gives CAIRGTGQSYEQYF.

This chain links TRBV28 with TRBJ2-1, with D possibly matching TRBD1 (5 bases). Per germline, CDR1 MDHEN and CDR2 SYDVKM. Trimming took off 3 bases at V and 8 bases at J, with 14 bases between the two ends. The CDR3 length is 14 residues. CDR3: CASSLILVRDEQFF. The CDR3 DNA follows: TGTGCCAGCAGTTTGATCCTAGTCAGGGATGAGCAGTTCTTC.

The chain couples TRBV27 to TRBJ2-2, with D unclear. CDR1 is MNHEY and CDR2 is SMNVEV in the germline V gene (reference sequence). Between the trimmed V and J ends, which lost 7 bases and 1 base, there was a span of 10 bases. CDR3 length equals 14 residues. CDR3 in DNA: TGTGCCAGCACCATGACCAGGAACACCGGGGAGCTGTTTTTT. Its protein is CASTMTRNTGELFF.

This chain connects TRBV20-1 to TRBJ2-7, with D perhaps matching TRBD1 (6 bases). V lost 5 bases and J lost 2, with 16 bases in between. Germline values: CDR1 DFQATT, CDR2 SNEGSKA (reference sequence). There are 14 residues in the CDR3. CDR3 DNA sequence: TGCAGTGCTGGGGAAGGGGGATTTCCCTACGAGCAGTACTTC. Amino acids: CSAGEGGFPYEQYF.

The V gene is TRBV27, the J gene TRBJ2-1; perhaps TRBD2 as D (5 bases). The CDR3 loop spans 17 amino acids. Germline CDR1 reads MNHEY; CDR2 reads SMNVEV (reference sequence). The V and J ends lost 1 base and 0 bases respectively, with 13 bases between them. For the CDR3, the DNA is TGTGCCAGCAGTTTATATCCCGCTAGCTACTCCTACAATGAGCAGTTCTTC. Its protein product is CASSLYPASYSYNEQFF.

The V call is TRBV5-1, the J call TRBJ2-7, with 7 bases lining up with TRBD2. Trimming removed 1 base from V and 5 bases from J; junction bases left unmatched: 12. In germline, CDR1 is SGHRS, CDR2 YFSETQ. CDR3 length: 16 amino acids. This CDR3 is CASSLLPPGGLNEQYF. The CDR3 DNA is TGCGCCAGCAGCTTGCTTCCCCCGGGGGGATTGAACGAGCAGTACTTC.

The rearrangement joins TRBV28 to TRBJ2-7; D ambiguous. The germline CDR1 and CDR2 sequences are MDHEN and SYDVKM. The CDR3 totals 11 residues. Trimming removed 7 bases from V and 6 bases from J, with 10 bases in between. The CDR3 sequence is CASTQRAEQYF. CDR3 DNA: TGTGCCAGCACCCAGCGAGCCGAGCAGTACTTC.

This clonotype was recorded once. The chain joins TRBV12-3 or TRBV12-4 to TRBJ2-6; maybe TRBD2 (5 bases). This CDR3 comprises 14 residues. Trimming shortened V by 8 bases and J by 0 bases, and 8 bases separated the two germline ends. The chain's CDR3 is CASREGSGANVLTF. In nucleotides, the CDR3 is TGTGCCAGCCGAGAGGGCTCTGGGGCCAACGTCCTGACTTTC.

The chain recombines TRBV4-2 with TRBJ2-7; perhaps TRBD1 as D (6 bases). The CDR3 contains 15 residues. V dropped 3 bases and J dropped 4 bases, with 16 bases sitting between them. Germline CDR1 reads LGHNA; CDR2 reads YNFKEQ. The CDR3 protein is CASSHNRAGEYEQYF. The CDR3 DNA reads TGTGCCAGCAGCCACAACAGGGCTGGAGAGTACGAGCAGTACTTC.

The CDR3 DNA follows: TGTGCCAGCAGGGCTGACTACGAGCAGTACTTC. Amino acid sequence: CASRADYEQYF. The chain joins TRBV25-1 to TRBJ2-7, with D unresolved. In germline, CDR1 is MGHDK, CDR2 SYGVNS. This CDR3 region has 11 residues. With 6 bases removed from V and 3 bases from J, the gap between germline ends came to 6 bases.

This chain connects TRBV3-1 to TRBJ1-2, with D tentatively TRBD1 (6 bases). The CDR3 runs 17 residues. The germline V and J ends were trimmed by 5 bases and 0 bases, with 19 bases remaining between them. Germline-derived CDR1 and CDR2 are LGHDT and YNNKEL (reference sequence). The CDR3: CASSGRTARTANYGYTF. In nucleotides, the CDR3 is TGTGCCAGCAGCGGACGGACAGCTCGTACTGCTAACTATGGCTACACCTTC.

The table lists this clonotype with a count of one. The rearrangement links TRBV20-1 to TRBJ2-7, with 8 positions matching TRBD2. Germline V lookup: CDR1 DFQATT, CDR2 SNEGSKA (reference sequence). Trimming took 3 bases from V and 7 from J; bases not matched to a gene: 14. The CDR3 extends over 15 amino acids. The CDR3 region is CSARSGTSGRWEQYF. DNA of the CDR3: TGCAGTGCTAGGAGTGGTACTAGCGGACGGTGGGAGCAGTACTTC.

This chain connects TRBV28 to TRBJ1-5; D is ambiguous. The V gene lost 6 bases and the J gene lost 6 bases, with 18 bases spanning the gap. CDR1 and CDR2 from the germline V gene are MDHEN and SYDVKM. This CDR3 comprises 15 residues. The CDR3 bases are TGTGCCAGCAGCCGTGTCTTAGGAGGCCCTCAGCCCCAGCATTTT. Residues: CASSRVLGGPQPQHF.

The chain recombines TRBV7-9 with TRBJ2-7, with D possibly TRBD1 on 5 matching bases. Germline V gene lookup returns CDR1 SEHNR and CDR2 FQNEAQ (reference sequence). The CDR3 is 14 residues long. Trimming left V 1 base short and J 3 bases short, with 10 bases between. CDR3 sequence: CASSLVGAVYEQYF. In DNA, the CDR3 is TGTGCCAGCAGCTTAGTAGGGGCTGTCTACGAGCAGTACTTC.

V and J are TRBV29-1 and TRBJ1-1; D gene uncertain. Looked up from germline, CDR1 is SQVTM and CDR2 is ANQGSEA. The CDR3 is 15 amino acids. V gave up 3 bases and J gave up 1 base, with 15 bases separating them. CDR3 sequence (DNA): TGCAGCGTTGAGGGCGTCGTTGTGGGGAACACTGAAGCTTTCTTT. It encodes CSVEGVVVGNTEAFF.